These T cell receptor beta chains were read from a single sample in a study of Graves' ophthalmopathy and Graves' hyperthyroidism. TCRdb reprocessed the multiplex PCR reads with MiXCR, giving one entry per CDR3 protein. The data hold 350,000 to 400,000 distinct CDR3 sequences, with approximately 15% observed a single time. Sequencing input: peripheral blood. These receptors all come from a woman aged 18-29 years with stable Graves' hyperthyroidism. CDR3s include the opening cysteine and the closing phenylalanine or tryptophan. Each record gives: clone size, D gene, J gene, V gene, CDR3 protein, CDR3 DNA. D genes are given only for firm matches. Size values are once, few and many counts, or a class for expanded clones, and some rows have none.

many | NA | TRBJ1-1 | TRBV7-3 | CASSSAGLTEAFF | TGTGCCAGCAGCTCCGCTGGATTGACTGAAGCTTTCTTT
many | NA | TRBJ1-5 | TRBV11-2 | CASSLDTGVSNQPQHF | TGTGCCAGCAGCTTAGATACGGGGGTGAGCAATCAGCCCCAGCATTTT
NA | NA | TRBJ2-5 | TRBV12-3/TRBV12-4 | CASSLLVVETQYF | TGTGCCAGCAGTTTACTAGTTGTGGAGACCCAGTACTTC
many | TRBD2 | TRBJ2-7 | TRBV12-3/TRBV12-4 | CASSAGGNEQYF | TGTGCCAGCTCCGCGGGGGGCAACGAGCAGTACTTC
many | NA | TRBJ1-2 | TRBV10-2 | CASSEHYGYTF | TGCGCCAGCAGTGAGCACTATGGCTACACCTTC
many | TRBD1 | TRBJ1-5 | TRBV6-1 | CASSPTGGLYQPQHF | TGTGCCAGCAGCCCGACAGGGGGCCTGTATCAGCCCCAGCATTTT
many | NA | TRBJ1-1 | TRBV6-2/TRBV6-3 | CASSPVGPSNTEAFF | TGTGCCAGCAGCCCCGTCGGACCCTCGAACACTGAAGCTTTCTTT
many | NA | TRBJ1-2 | TRBV10-2 | CASSEKAVHGYTF | TGCGCCAGCAGTGAGAAGGCAGTCCATGGCTACACCTTC
many | NA | TRBJ1-2 | TRBV20-1 | CSARGAANYGYTF | TGCAGTGCCCGAGGGGCAGCAAACTATGGCTACACCTTC
few | NA | TRBJ2-5 | TRBV5-1 | CASSQAATQETQYF | TGCGCCAGCAGCCAGGCGGCGACCCAAGAGACCCAGTACTTC
many | NA | TRBJ2-2 | TRBV7-2 | CASSLVRGGTGELFF | TGTGCCAGCAGCTTAGTACGGGGTGGCACCGGGGAGCTGTTTTTT
many | TRBD1 | TRBJ1-1 | TRBV19 | CASSTQGAHNTEAFF | TGTGCCAGTAGTACCCAGGGGGCGCACAACACTGAAGCTTTCTTT
many | NA | TRBJ2-7 | TRBV6-2/TRBV6-3 | CASTDGPNSYEQYF | TGTGCCAGCACCGACGGACCGAACTCCTACGAGCAGTACTTC
NA | NA | TRBJ2-7 | TRBV27 | CASTPRRDRYEQYF | TGTGCCAGCACCCCTAGGAGGGACCGCTACGAGCAGTACTTC
many | NA | TRBJ1-1 | TRBV7-9 | CASSPRGSKDTEAFF | TGTGCCAGCAGCCCGAGGGGGAGTAAGGACACTGAAGCTTTCTTT
few | TRBD1 | TRBJ1-2 | TRBV19 | CASSSHTTGAGYTF | TGTGCCAGTAGTTCGCACACCACAGGGGCGGGCTACACCTTC
many | NA | TRBJ1-1 | TRBV4-2 | CASSQELQEYEAFF | TGTGCCAGCAGCCAAGAATTACAGGAGTACGAAGCTTTCTTT
NA | NA | TRBJ1-3 | TRBV5-6 | CASSLERWGQGNTIYF | TGTGCCAGCAGCTTGGAAAGATGGGGACAAGGAAACACCATATATTTT
NA | TRBD1 | TRBJ2-7 | TRBV7-8 | CASSRPQGREQYF | TGTGCCAGCAGCCGGCCACAGGGGAGAGAGCAGTACTTC
once | NA | TRBJ2-7 | TRBV4-1 | CASSLSRSEGSSYEQYF | TGCGCCAGCAGCCTCTCTAGGTCGGAGGGGAGCTCCTACGAGCAGTACTTC
few | NA | TRBJ1-1 | TRBV11-3 | CASSLMQDTEAFF | TGTGCCAGCAGCTTAATGCAGGACACTGAAGCTTTCTTT
many | NA | TRBJ2-2 | TRBV7-2 | CASSPGASRGGELFF | TGTGCCAGCAGCCCAGGGGCTTCCAGGGGAGGGGAGCTGTTTTTT
NA | TRBD2 | TRBJ2-7 | TRBV11-3 | CASSATSGMPYEQYF | TGTGCCAGCAGCGCCACTAGCGGGATGCCCTACGAGCAGTACTTC